The rows below give T cell receptor beta chains drawn from one sample of a study of T-cell reconstitution after alpha-beta-depleted transplantation in children. MiXCR, applied by TCRdb to the PCR reads, yields one record per CDR3 protein. The table has around 94,000 distinct CDR3 sequences, 4.5% to 7.5% seen once; the top ten hold about 6%. The starting material was PBMCs, mostly from graft donor cells, obtained 60 days after TCRalphabeta/CD19-depleted stem cell transplant. These receptors were collected from a female patient between 2 and 15 years old who had a stem cell transplant for Fanconi anemia, so the T cells may come from the graft donor. CDR3s leave out the opening cysteine and the closing phenylalanine or tryptophan.

v_call: TRBV29-1
j_call: TRBJ2-5
cdr3_aa: SVAPQETQY

v_call: TRBV9
j_call: TRBJ2-5
cdr3_aa: ASSGSGGVQETQY

v_call: TRBV5-1
j_call: TRBJ2-3
cdr3_aa: ASSWRLAELTDTQY

v_call: TRBV3-1
j_call: TRBJ2-7
cdr3_aa: ASSQGGTADYEQY

v_call: TRBV7-9
j_call: TRBJ1-1
cdr3_aa: ASSLEQGRWTEAF

v_call: TRBV5-1
j_call: TRBJ2-1
cdr3_aa: ASSFGQNEQF

v_call: TRBV5-1
j_call: TRBJ2-1
cdr3_aa: ASSLGGPSGRVYNEQF

v_call: TRBV6-1
j_call: TRBJ2-7
cdr3_aa: ASSRTGPYEQY

v_call: TRBV3-1
j_call: TRBJ1-2
cdr3_aa: ASSPLTAPKSYGYT

v_call: TRBV25-1
j_call: TRBJ2-5
cdr3_aa: ASSDWVAGAQETQY

v_call: TRBV9
j_call: TRBJ2-5
cdr3_aa: ASSVGSGTKETQY

v_call: TRBV14
j_call: TRBJ2-7
cdr3_aa: ASSKSPGGVLPYEQY

v_call: TRBV5-1
j_call: TRBJ2-5
cdr3_aa: ASSLVGTGSSETQY

v_call: TRBV12-3/TRBV12-4
j_call: TRBJ2-1
cdr3_aa: ASRPQGNEQF

v_call: TRBV15
j_call: TRBJ2-6
cdr3_aa: ATSKGTASSGANVLT

v_call: TRBV7-4
j_call: TRBJ1-4
cdr3_aa: ASSSLDSLRGEKLF

v_call: TRBV10-3
j_call: TRBJ1-5
cdr3_aa: AISDKDLGGPQH

v_call: TRBV18
j_call: TRBJ2-7
cdr3_aa: ASSPRVAGVNEQY

v_call: TRBV6-4
j_call: TRBJ1-5
cdr3_aa: ASSDSSDGDRYQPQH

v_call: TRBV4-1
j_call: TRBJ2-1
cdr3_aa: ASSQGRRIYNEQF

v_call: TRBV6-2/TRBV6-3
j_call: TRBJ2-2
cdr3_aa: ASSYLGTGELF

v_call: TRBV10-2
j_call: TRBJ2-1
cdr3_aa: ASSEVGTSGVYNEQF

v_call: TRBV27
j_call: TRBJ2-6
cdr3_aa: ASSFGISGANVLT

v_call: TRBV4-1
j_call: TRBJ2-1
cdr3_aa: ASSQVYTLAEF

v_call: TRBV20-1
j_call: TRBJ1-4
cdr3_aa: SAEGGANEKLF

v_call: TRBV30
j_call: TRBJ2-1
cdr3_aa: AWNFHRRSNEQF